This TCR beta chain came from a study of cytomegalovirus exposure and HLA in healthy donors. Study in general: A prior analysis found roughly 110 million unique TCR beta sequences from approximately 200 million T cells. Whole-study results and caveats: Common viral pathogens (according to a later analysis) appeared linked to several of the most significant clusters. In vitro testing confirmed a few CMV-associated chains as specific for CMV antigens.

The PCR contained 60 Vbeta and 13 Jbeta primers. The method was immunoSEQ multiplex PCR; TCRdb's version includes in-frame clones alone and lacks a portion of them. The table lists approximately 120,000 clones. With regard to this clone: Antigen specificity is unknown.

CDR3 length: 17 amino acids. CDR1 SGDLS and CDR2 YYNGEE come from the germline V gene. V shed 4 bases and J 6 bases; nucleotides not matched to a gene: 10. The sequence was obtained from a man younger than 35 in good health and CMV-seronegative. The specimen sequenced was PBMCs. The chain links TRBV9 to TRBJ2-2; 12 bases are shared with TRBD2. CDR3 sequence reads: CASSPRFRLAGAGELFF. Written as DNA, the CDR3 is TGTGCCAGCAGCCCTCGATTTCGACTAGCGGGAGCCGGGGAGCTGTTTTTT.